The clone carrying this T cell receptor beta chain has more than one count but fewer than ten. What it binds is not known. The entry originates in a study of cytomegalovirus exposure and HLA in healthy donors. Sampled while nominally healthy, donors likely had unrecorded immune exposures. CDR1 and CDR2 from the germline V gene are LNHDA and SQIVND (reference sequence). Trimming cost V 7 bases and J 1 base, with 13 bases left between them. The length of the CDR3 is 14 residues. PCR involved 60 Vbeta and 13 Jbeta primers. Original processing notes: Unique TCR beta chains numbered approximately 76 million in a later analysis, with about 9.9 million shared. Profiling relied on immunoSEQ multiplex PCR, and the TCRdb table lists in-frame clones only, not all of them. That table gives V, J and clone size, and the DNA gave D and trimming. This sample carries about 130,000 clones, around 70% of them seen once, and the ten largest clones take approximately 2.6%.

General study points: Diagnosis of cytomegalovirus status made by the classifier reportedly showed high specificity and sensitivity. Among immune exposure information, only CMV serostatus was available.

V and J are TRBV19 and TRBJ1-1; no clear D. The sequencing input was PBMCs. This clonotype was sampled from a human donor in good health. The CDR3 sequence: CASTLGGWNTEAFF. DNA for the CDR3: TGTGCCAGTACCCTAGGAGGCTGGAACACTGAAGCTTTCTTT.